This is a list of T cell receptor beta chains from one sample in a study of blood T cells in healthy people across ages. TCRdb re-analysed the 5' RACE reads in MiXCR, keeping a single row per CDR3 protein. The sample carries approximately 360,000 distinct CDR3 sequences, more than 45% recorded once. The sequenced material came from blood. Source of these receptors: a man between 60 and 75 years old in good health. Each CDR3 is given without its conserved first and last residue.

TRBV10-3 AISDKGLGYT
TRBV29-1 SVEEGTNTEAF
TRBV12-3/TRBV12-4 ASRFTGKDSPPH
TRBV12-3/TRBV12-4 ASSFTTELQRGYT
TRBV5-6 ASSLSFLGDYGYT
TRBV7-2 ASSAGQGGSQETRY
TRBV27 ASSEYRGEQY
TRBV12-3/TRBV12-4 ASFRSDMQY
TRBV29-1 SVEPGQGEQY
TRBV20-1 SVSSGLAGYEQY
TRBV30 AWSRDRNEKLF
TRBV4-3 ASSQKPLTSGRADTQY
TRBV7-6 ASSLAPRDEQY
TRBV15 ATSRDRTDLAKNIQY
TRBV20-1 SARDTSGGPNTQY
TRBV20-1 SARDLAGTDTQY
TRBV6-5 ASSYSGRFNEQF
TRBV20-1 SAKWAGDPRGTQY
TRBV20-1 SARDRLRGRADTQY
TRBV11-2 ASSLVGVQTGELF
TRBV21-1 ASSKAAGDRGETQY